Below, 18 T cell receptor beta chains from the same sample are listed, as sequenced in a study of T cells in Graves' hyperthyroidism and ophthalmopathy. RNA transcripts provided the source from which TCR beta CDR3 regions were amplified. Initially, a first-round RT-PCR of the TCR CDR3 employed the HTBI primer set. TCRdb re-called the multiplex PCR reads with MiXCR, one entry per CDR3 protein. The sample comprises some 140,000 distinct CDR3 sequences, approximately 20% of which are singletons, and 60% to 80% rests with the top ten. The specimen was blood. These receptors were collected from a woman aged 45 to 65 with Graves' hyperthyroidism that later progressed to Graves' ophthalmopathy.

V is TRBV14 and J is TRBJ2-1, with D hard to call. Germline loops: CDR1 SGHDN, CDR2 FVKESK. This CDR3 is built from 13 residues. V was trimmed by 5 bases and J by 7 bases, leaving 12 bases between them. CDR3: CASSGRFGNEQFF. CDR3 in DNA: TGTGCCAGCAGCGGGCGTTTCGGGAATGAGCAGTTCTTC.

V usage is TRBV11-2 and J usage is TRBJ1-1; D gene unclear. V lost 3 bases to trimming and J lost 1 base, with 12 bases between them. This CDR3 is built from 15 residues. Per the germline V gene, CDR1 is SGHAT and CDR2 is FQNNGV. The CDR3 is CASSLTSATNTEAFF. In nucleotides, the CDR3 is TGTGCCAGCAGCTTGACCTCTGCCACGAACACTGAAGCTTTCTTT.

At least ten counts were recorded for this clonotype. This chain uses TRBV18 with TRBJ2-3; weak D call: TRBD2 (5 bases). Germline CDR1 and CDR2: KGHSH and LQKENI. The CDR3 has 19 amino acids. V shed 0 bases and J shed 1 base, with 20 bases lying between them. The CDR3 DNA reads TGTGCCAGCTCACCACCCCCGGTCATGGCTAGCAGGCGCACAGATACGCAGTATTTT. Encoded protein: CASSPPPVMASRRTDTQYF.

This clonotype came up a few times. The genes are TRBV9 and TRBJ2-7; 7 bases map to TRBD2. This CDR3 spans 14 amino acids. Looked up from germline, CDR1 is SGDLS and CDR2 is YYNGEE. V was clipped by 3 bases and J by 4 bases; unmatched bases: 7. Written as DNA, the CDR3 is TGTGCCAGCAGCGCCGGCAGCGGGAAATACGAGCAGTACTTC. Translation gives CASSAGSGKYEQYF.

This clonotype was counted many times. A much larger clone lies a single base off, so this may be a read error. The rearrangement joins TRBV28 to TRBJ2-5; D gene uncertain. Per the germline V gene, CDR1 is MDHEN and CDR2 is SYDVKM. The CDR3 is 14 amino acids. Trimming shortened V by 5 bases and J by 1 base, and 11 bases separated the two germline ends. The CDR3 loop is CASSTTEVQETQYF. The CDR3 DNA reads as TGTGCCAGCAGTACCACGGAAGTCCAAGAGACCCAGTACTTC.

This clonotype was observed a handful of times. This rearrangement joins TRBV19 to TRBJ2-1, with 7 bases matching TRBD2. CDR1 and CDR2 (germline): LNHDA, SQIVND (reference sequence). V was clipped by 6 bases and J by 0 bases; unmatched bases: 5. This CDR3 spans 15 amino acids. CDR3 residues: CASSRGGSSYNEQFF. In DNA, the CDR3 is TGTGCCAGTAGCAGAGGCGGGAGCTCCTACAATGAGCAGTTCTTC. Based on the CDR3 plus reference TRBV19 and TRBJ2-1, the full variable domain is DGGITQSPKYLFRKEGQNVTLSCEQNLNHDAMYWYRQDPGQGLRLIYYSQIVNDFQKGDIAEGYSVSREKKESFPLTVTSAQKNPTAFYLCASSRGGSSYNEQFFGPGTRLTVL.

V usage is TRBV7-9 and J usage is TRBJ2-7; no clear D gene. V lost 1 base and J 2 bases, leaving 12 bases between the germline ends. The CDR3 extends over 15 amino acids. Germline V gene data show CDR1 as SEHNR and CDR2 as FQNEAQ (reference sequence). CDR3 DNA sequence: TGTGCCAGCAGCTTAGGTGACCCAGAGACCTACGAGCAGTACTTC. Its translation: CASSLGDPETYEQYF.

V usage is TRBV20-1 and J usage is TRBJ2-3, with TRBD2 matching 8 bases. CDR1 is DFQATT, CDR2 SNEGSKA, per germline (reference sequence). The junction had 17 bases not matched to a gene; V was cut back by 6 bases and J by 6 bases. CDR3 length: 16 amino acids. The DNA of the CDR3 is TGCAGTGCAATCCCTCCCGTCGGGGGGGCGGGTGATACGCAGTATTTT. Translation: CSAIPPVGGAGDTQYF.

The rearrangement joins TRBV5-8 to TRBJ1-2; the D gene is possibly TRBD1 (6 bases). Germline V gene lookup returns CDR1 SGHTS and CDR2 YDEGEE. Trimming cost V 0 bases and J 3 bases, with 15 bases left between them. This CDR3 contains 16 residues. The CDR3 DNA reads as TGTGCCAGCAGCTTGGTGGGCCAGGGGACCCACTATGGCTACACCTTC. Translating it yields CASSLVGQGTHYGYTF.

This clonotype was recorded at least ten times. The V call is TRBV20-1, the J call TRBJ2-1, with TRBD2 as a possible D gene (6 bases). The ends were cut back, 0 bases at V and 9 bases at J, with 21 bases in the middle. From germline, CDR1 is DFQATT and CDR2 SNEGSKA (reference sequence). CDR3 length: 16 amino acids. The CDR3 is CSARDLRGTLVGEQFF. The CDR3 DNA is TGCAGTGCTAGAGATCTACGTGGGACTTTGGTCGGTGAGCAGTTCTTC.

This clonotype has a count of ten or more. The V call is TRBV30, the J call TRBJ2-5; TRBD1 agrees at 8 bases. The CDR3 runs to 12 residues. V gave up 6 bases and J gave up 5 bases; unmatched junction bases: 5. The V gene's germline CDR1 is GTSNPN and CDR2 SVGIG (reference sequence). In DNA, the CDR3 is TGTGCCTGCAGGGGGCCCGGGGAGACCCAGTACTTC. Translation: CACRGPGETQYF.

This clonotype was counted many times. The gene calls are TRBV18 and TRBJ2-1, with D maybe TRBD2 (7 bases). The V end was cut by 6 bases, the J end by 7 bases, with 13 bases between. The CDR3 sequence is 13 residues long. Germline-derived CDR1 and CDR2 are KGHSH and LQKENI. The CDR3: CASSLGGANEQFF. DNA of the CDR3: TGTGCCAGCTCCCTAGGGGGGGCTAATGAGCAGTTCTTC.

This clonotype was detected many times. This chain connects TRBV30 to TRBJ1-5; D ambiguous. The length of the CDR3 is 13 residues. Germline V gene lookup returns CDR1 GTSNPN and CDR2 SVGIG (reference sequence). Trimming pared 0 bases from V and 6 bases from J, leaving 9 bases between. The CDR3 loop is CAWSVQASQPQHF. CDR3 DNA sequence: TGTGCCTGGAGTGTACAAGCCAGTCAGCCCCAGCATTTT.

This clonotype was counted many times. This sequence joins TRBV28 and TRBJ2-7; D may be TRBD2 (7 bases). V gave up 6 bases and J gave up 1 base, with 28 bases separating them. The CDR3 loop spans 19 amino acids. CDR1 is MDHEN and CDR2 is SYDVKM in the germline V gene. The CDR3 protein is CASSLAWGGGGSGSYEQYF. The CDR3 region has the DNA TGTGCCAGCAGCTTAGCGTGGGGGGGGGGCGGGAGCGGATCCTACGAGCAGTACTTC.

Many counts were recorded for this clonotype. The chain couples TRBV7-2 to TRBJ2-1; D may be TRBD2 (5 bases). V was clipped by 4 bases and J by 12 bases, with 16 bases between them. Germline values: CDR1 SGHTA, CDR2 FQGNSA. The CDR3 covers 13 residues. The CDR3 spells CASSSGWRGGQFF. CDR3 nucleotides: TGTGCCAGCAGCTCCGGGTGGCGCGGAGGGCAGTTCTTC.

The rearrangement links TRBV10-3 to TRBJ1-2; D ambiguous. Trimming pared 3 bases from V and 1 base from J, leaving 3 bases between. Per germline, CDR1 ENHRY and CDR2 SYGVKD. The CDR3 covers 12 residues. The DNA of the CDR3 is TGTGCCATCAGTGACGGTAACTATGGCTACACCTTC. This codes for CAISDGNYGYTF.

This clonotype was observed at least ten times. The CDR3 DNA is TGCAGTGCTAGACCTAGCGGGGACGTGGGTACGCAGTATTTT. Translating it yields CSARPSGDVGTQYF. This chain links TRBV20-1 with TRBJ2-3; 9 bases fit TRBD2. The CDR3 length is 14 residues. Trimming cost V 2 bases and J 8 bases; bases outside gene matches: 8. Looked up from germline, CDR1 is DFQATT and CDR2 is SNEGSKA (reference sequence).

This rearrangement joins TRBV5-5 to TRBJ1-1; no firm D call. Germline CDR1 reads SGHKS; CDR2 reads YYEKEE (reference sequence). V was clipped by 4 bases and J by 6 bases, with 22 bases between them. The CDR3 has 16 residues. In nucleotides, the CDR3 is TGTGCCAGCAGCCTAAAAGGTTTCCGGGTTGTCGCTGAAGCTTTCTTT. Residues: CASSLKGFRVVAEAFF.